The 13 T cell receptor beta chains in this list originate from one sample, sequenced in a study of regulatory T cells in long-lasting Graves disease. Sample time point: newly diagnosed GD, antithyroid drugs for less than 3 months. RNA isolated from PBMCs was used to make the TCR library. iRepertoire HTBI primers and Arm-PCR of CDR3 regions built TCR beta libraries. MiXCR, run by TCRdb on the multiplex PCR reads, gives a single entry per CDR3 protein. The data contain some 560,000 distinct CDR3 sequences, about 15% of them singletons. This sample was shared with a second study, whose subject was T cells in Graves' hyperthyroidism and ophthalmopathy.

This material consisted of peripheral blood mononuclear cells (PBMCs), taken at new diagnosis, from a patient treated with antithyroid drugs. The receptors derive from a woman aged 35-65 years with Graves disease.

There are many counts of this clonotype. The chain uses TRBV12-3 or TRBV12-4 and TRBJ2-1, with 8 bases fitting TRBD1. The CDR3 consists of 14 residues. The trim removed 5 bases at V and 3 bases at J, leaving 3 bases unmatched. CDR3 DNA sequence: TGTGCCAGCAGTGCACAGGGGGACTACAATGAGCAGTTCTTC. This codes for CASSAQGDYNEQFF.

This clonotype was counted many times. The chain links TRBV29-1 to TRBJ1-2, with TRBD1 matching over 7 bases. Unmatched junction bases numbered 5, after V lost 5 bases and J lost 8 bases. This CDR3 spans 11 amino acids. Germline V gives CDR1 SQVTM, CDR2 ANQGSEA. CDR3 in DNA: TGCAGCGTTAGGGGGCTGGAAGGCTACACCTTC. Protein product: CSVRGLEGYTF.

CDR3 sequence: CASTPLENTIYF. DNA of the CDR3: TGTGCCAGCACCCCGTTGGAAAACACCATATATTTT. This chain joins TRBV12-3 or TRBV12-4 and TRBJ1-3; no reliable D call. The CDR3 sequence is 12 residues long. The V gene lost 7 bases and the J gene lost 6 bases, with 10 bases spanning the gap.

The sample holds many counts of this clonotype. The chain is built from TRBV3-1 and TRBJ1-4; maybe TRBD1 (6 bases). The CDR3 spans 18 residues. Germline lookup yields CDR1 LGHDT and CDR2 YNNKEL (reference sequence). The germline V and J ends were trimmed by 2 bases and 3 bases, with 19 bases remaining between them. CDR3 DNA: TGTGCCAGCAGCCAATATCAGCCAGGGAGGACAGCTAATGAAAAACTGTTTTTT. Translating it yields CASSQYQPGRTANEKLFF.

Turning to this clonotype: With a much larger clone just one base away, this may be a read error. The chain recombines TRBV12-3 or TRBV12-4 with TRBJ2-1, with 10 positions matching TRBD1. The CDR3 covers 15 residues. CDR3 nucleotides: TGTGCCAGCAGTGCATGGACAGGGGGAGACAATGAGCAGTCCTTC. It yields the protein CASSAWTGGDNEQSF.

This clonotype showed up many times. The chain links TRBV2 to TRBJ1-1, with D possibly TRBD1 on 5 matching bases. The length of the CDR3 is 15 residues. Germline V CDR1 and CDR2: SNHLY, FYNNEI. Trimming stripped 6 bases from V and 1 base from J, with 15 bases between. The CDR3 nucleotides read TGTGCCAGCAGACGGGACGGTCAGAAGAACACTGAAGCTTTCTTT. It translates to CASRRDGQKNTEAFF.

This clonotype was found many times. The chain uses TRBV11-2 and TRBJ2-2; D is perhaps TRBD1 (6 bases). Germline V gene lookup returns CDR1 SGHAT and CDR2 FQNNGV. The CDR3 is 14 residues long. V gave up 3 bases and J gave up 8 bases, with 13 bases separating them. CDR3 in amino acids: CASSFPRGKGELFF. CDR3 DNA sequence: TGTGCCAGCAGCTTCCCTAGGGGGAAGGGGGAGCTGTTTTTT.

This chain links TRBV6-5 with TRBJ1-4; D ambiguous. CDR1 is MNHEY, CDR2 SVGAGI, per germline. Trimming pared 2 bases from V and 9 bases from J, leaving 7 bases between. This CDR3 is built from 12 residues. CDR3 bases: TGTGCCAGCAGTTACCCGGACCAAAAACTGTTTTTT. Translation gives CASSYPDQKLFF.

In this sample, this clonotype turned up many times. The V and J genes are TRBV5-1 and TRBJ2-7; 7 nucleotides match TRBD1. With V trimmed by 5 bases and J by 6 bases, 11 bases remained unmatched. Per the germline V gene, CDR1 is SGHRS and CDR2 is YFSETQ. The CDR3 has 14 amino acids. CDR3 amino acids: CASSENANRGEQYF. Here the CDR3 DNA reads TGCGCCAGCAGTGAGAACGCCAACAGGGGCGAGCAGTACTTC.

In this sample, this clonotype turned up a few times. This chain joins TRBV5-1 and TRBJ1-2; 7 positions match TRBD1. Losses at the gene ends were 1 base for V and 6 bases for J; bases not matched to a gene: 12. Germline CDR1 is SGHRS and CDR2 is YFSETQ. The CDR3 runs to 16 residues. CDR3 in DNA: TGCGCCAGCAGCTTGCCCGCCAACGACAGGGCAGATGGCTACACCTTC. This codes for CASSLPANDRADGYTF.

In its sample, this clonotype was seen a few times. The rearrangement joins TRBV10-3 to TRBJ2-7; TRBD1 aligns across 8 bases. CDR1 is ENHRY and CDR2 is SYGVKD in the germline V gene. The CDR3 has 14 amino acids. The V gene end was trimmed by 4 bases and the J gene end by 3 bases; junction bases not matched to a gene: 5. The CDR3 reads CAISGPGQGYEQYF. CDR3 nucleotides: TGTGCCATCAGTGGGCCCGGACAGGGCTACGAGCAGTACTTC.

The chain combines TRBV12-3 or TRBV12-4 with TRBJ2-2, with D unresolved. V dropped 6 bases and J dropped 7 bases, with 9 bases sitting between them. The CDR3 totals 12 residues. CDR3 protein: CASSDWIGELFF. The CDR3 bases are TGTGCCAGCAGCGACTGGATCGGGGAGCTGTTTTTT.

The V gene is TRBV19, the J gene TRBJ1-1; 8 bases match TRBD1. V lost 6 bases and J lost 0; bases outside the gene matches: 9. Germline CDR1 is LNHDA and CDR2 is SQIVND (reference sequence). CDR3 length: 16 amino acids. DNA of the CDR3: TGTGCCAGTAGAACAGGACAGGGCGGAATGAACACTGAAGCTTTCTTT. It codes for CASRTGQGGMNTEAFF.